The rows below give T cell receptor beta chains drawn from one sample of a study of glioma-infiltrating T cells. TCRdb ran MiXCR on the multiplex PCR reads and lists one entry per CDR3 protein. The table has around 190,000 distinct CDR3 sequences, about 31% seen once. The sample taken for sequencing was glioma tissue, nonneoplastic brain tissue, or PBMCs (not recorded which). Source of these receptors: a human donor with low-grade glioma or glioblastoma, undergoing nonglioma brain surgery, or in good health (not recorded which). Both conserved end residues are part of each CDR3. D genes are given only for firm matches. Clone size, where shown, is once, few, many, or a class for clones that have expanded.

v_gene: TRBV4-2
d_gene: TRBD1
j_gene: TRBJ2-1
abundance: many
CDR3nt: TGTGCCAGCAGCCAAGACCGGGACAGACACAATGAGCAGTTCTTC
CDR3aa: CASSQDRDRHNEQFF

v_gene: TRBV20-1
d_gene: -
j_gene: TRBJ2-3
abundance: many
CDR3nt: TGCAGTGCTACGGGTGCTATGCCGAGCACAGATACGCAGTATTTT
CDR3aa: CSATGAMPSTDTQYF

v_gene: TRBV19
d_gene: -
j_gene: TRBJ1-2
abundance: many
CDR3nt: TGTGCCAGTGAAATCGGTAACTATGGCTACACCTTC
CDR3aa: CASEIGNYGYTF

v_gene: TRBV28
d_gene: TRBD2
j_gene: TRBJ2-2
abundance: many
CDR3nt: TGTGCCAGCAGTTTATGGGCGGGAGGGCCGAACACCGGGGAGCTGTTTTTT
CDR3aa: CASSLWAGGPNTGELFF

v_gene: TRBV7-2
d_gene: -
j_gene: TRBJ2-7
abundance: many
CDR3nt: TGTGCCAGCAGCTTTGCAGGGCGGCCTTTGTACGAGCAGTACTTC
CDR3aa: CASSFAGRPLYEQYF

v_gene: TRBV28
d_gene: TRBD1
j_gene: TRBJ2-5
abundance: -
CDR3nt: TGTGCCAGCACTTTGACAGGGAGATTTGCGGAGACCCAGTACTTC
CDR3aa: CASTLTGRFAETQYF

v_gene: TRBV20-1
d_gene: -
j_gene: TRBJ2-4
abundance: many
CDR3nt: TGCAGCTTAAGGGGGTCCTCGGACATTCAGTACTTC
CDR3aa: CSLRGSSDIQYF

v_gene: TRBV5-4
d_gene: -
j_gene: TRBJ1-2
abundance: many
CDR3nt: TGTGCCAGCAGCCAACAGGGACATGGCTACACCTTC
CDR3aa: CASSQQGHGYTF

v_gene: TRBV7-2
d_gene: -
j_gene: TRBJ2-3
abundance: -
CDR3nt: TGTGCCAGCAGTTCGGACCTGGGGGCAGATACGCAATATTTT
CDR3aa: CASSSDLGADTQYF

v_gene: TRBV5-1
d_gene: -
j_gene: TRBJ2-3
abundance: -
CDR3nt: TGCGCCAGCAACTGGGCACAGGGCACAGATACGCAGTATTTT
CDR3aa: CASNWAQGTDTQYF

v_gene: TRBV27
d_gene: -
j_gene: TRBJ2-2
abundance: many
CDR3nt: TGTGCCAGCAGTTTTGAGGTAGCGGACACCGAGGAGCTGTTTTTT
CDR3aa: CASSFEVADTEELFF

v_gene: TRBV20-1
d_gene: TRBD2
j_gene: TRBJ2-2
abundance: many
CDR3nt: TGCAGTGCAGAGCGGGAGGGCGGAACCGGGGAGCTGTTTTTT
CDR3aa: CSAEREGGTGELFF

v_gene: TRBV28
d_gene: -
j_gene: TRBJ1-1
abundance: large
CDR3nt: TGTGCCAGCAGTTTACAGAATCTAAACACTGAAGCTTTCTTT
CDR3aa: CASSLQNLNTEAFF

v_gene: TRBV7-2
d_gene: -
j_gene: TRBJ1-6
abundance: many
CDR3nt: TGTGCCAGCAGCTTAATGACAGTAGGCTCCTATAATTCACCCCTCCACTTT
CDR3aa: CASSLMTVGSYNSPLHF

v_gene: TRBV20-1
d_gene: -
j_gene: TRBJ2-3
abundance: many
CDR3nt: TGCAGTGCTAGAGGAGCGATAGGCACAGATACGCAGTATTTT
CDR3aa: CSARGAIGTDTQYF

v_gene: TRBV5-1
d_gene: -
j_gene: TRBJ1-2
abundance: -
CDR3nt: TGCGCCAGCAGCTTCGGGCCGGACTATGGCTACACCTTC
CDR3aa: CASSFGPDYGYTF

v_gene: TRBV27
d_gene: -
j_gene: TRBJ2-7
abundance: many
CDR3nt: TGTGCCAGCAGTTTACAGAAGAATTACGAGCAGTACTTC
CDR3aa: CASSLQKNYEQYF

v_gene: TRBV6-2/TRBV6-3
d_gene: -
j_gene: TRBJ2-1
abundance: many
CDR3nt: TGTGCCAGCAGCCCAAGACTGGGACCTGAGCAGTTCTTC
CDR3aa: CASSPRLGPEQFF

v_gene: TRBV27
d_gene: TRBD1
j_gene: TRBJ2-2
abundance: many
CDR3nt: TGTGCCAGCAGTTTACTCCCAACAGGGGACCGGGAGCTGTTTTTT
CDR3aa: CASSLLPTGDRELFF

v_gene: TRBV6-7
d_gene: TRBD1
j_gene: TRBJ1-5
abundance: once
CDR3nt: TGTGTCAGCAGTCAACTACCGAGGGGGCGAGACAACAATCAGCCCCAGCATTTT
CDR3aa: CVSSQLPRGRDNNQPQHF

v_gene: TRBV29-1
d_gene: -
j_gene: TRBJ2-2
abundance: -
CDR3nt: TGCAGCGCGGAATCCGGGACGGTGAACACCGGGGAGCTGTTTTTT
CDR3aa: CSAESGTVNTGELFF

v_gene: TRBV6-1
d_gene: -
j_gene: TRBJ1-5
abundance: many
CDR3nt: TGTGCCAGCAGTGAACAGTCAAATCAGCCCCAGCATTTT
CDR3aa: CASSEQSNQPQHF